This TCR beta chain was profiled in a study of cytomegalovirus exposure and HLA in healthy donors. PCR primers comprised 60 Vbeta and 13 Jbeta primers. Per the original methods: A later analysis counted around 80 million unique TCR beta chains, 9.5 million to 12 million shared. TCRdb's table, derived via immunoSEQ multiplex PCR, lists solely in-frame clones and lacks some. V and J calls plus clone size are reproduced from that table; the DNA served to infer D and trimming. This sample has about 130,000 clones, with 60% to 75% found just once. In the case of this clone: The target antigen is unknown.

The germline V gene has CDR1 SQVTM and CDR2 ANQGSEA. The CDR3 spans 14 residues. Deletions cut 8 bases from V and 4 bases from J, with 20 bases between. Notes on the study in general: An analysis that was carried out later associated 16,000 or so TCR beta sequences with HLA alleles at 0.05 false discovery rate. Some V segments, including TRBV6-2 and TRBV6-3, were excluded as indistinguishable.

Material: PBMCs. The receptor's source is a woman between 50 and 59 years old in good health and CMV-seropositive. This chain uses TRBV29-1 with TRBJ1-1; D is perhaps TRBD1 (6 bases). The CDR3 nucleotides read TGCAGCACCGACGGAGAGGGGGGGGGCACTGAAGCTTTCTTT. Amino acids: CSTDGEGGGTEAFF. Combining the CDR3 with reference TRBV29-1 and TRBJ1-1 gives the whole variable domain SAVISQKPSRDICQRGTSLTIQCQVDSQVTMMFWYRQQPGQSLTLIATANQGSEATYESGFVIDKFPISRPNLTFSTLTVSNMSPEDSSIYLCSTDGEGGGTEAFFGQGTRLTVV.